The 26 T cell receptor beta chains below come from one sample, sequenced in a study of T cell repertoires in cytomegalovirus infection. TCRdb reanalysed the reads using MiXCR and keeps one entry per CDR3 protein. Among nearly 650,000 distinct CDR3 sequences, approximately 24% were seen once, and the ten largest hold 6.5% to 10%. Sequenced: CD8+ T cells from PBMCs. The receptors shown here come from a human donor in good health (CMV status not recorded). Some clones in this sample may be carry-over from other donors' samples.

The chain is built from TRBV29-1 and TRBJ1-5, with D possibly matching TRBD1 (5 bases). Trimming removed 4 bases from V and 4 bases from J, with 17 bases in between. CDR1 is SQVTM, CDR2 ANQGSEA, per germline. CDR3 length: 15 amino acids. CDR3 sequence reads: CSVGPGKGANQPQHF. The CDR3, as DNA: TGCAGCGTTGGGCCGGGGAAAGGGGCTAATCAGCCCCAGCATTTT.

Comment on this clonotype: This could be a read error, since a much larger clone is one nucleotide away. The DNA of the CDR3 is TGTACCAGCAGCTTAGCGCAGACCCCCTACGAGCAGTACTTC. Residues: CTSSLAQTPYEQYF. The V gene is TRBV7-4, the J gene TRBJ2-7; TRBD2 might be the D (5 bases). The CDR3 is 14 amino acids. CDR1 is SGHVT and CDR2 is SQSDAQ in the germline V gene.

The J gene is TRBJ2-7, the V gene TRBV29-1; TRBD1 matches at 9 bases. From germline, CDR1 is SQVTM and CDR2 ANQGSEA. The CDR3 has 15 residues. The V segment lost 7 bases and the J segment 0 bases; nucleotides outside the gene matches: 10. The CDR3 is CSAAAPGQGSYEQYF. As DNA, the CDR3 is TGCAGCGCCGCAGCACCGGGACAGGGCTCCTACGAGCAGTACTTC.

A note on this clonotype: This may come from a read error, since a much larger clone is one base off. The chain combines TRBV7-2 with TRBJ1-1, with D uncertain. Between the trimmed V and J ends, which lost 5 bases and 1 base, there was a span of 11 bases. CDR3 length: 14 residues. The germline V gene encodes CDR1 SGHTA and CDR2 FQGNSA. CDR3 bases: TGTGCCAGCAGCGTAAAAGGATCGAACACTGAAGCTTTCTTT. Translation: CASSVKGSNTEAFF.

This clonotype has a handful of counts. The rearrangement links TRBV13 to TRBJ1-4; D gene unclear. Germline values: CDR1 PRHDT, CDR2 FYEKMQ (reference sequence). V shed 1 base and J shed 10 bases, with 13 bases lying between them. The CDR3 length is 14 residues. The CDR3 DNA follows: TGTGCCAGCAGCTTAGACCTGGAGGCCGGAAAACTGTTTTTT. Encoded protein: CASSLDLEAGKLFF. The full variable domain, rest sourced from reference TRBV13 and TRBJ1-4, is AAGVIQSPRHLIKEKRETATLKCYPIPRHDTVYWYQQGPGQDPQFLISFYEKMQSDKGSIPDRFSAQQFSDYHSELNMSSLELGDSALYFCASSLDLEAGKLFFGSGTQLSVL.

This clonotype showed up many times. The genes are TRBV7-6 and TRBJ1-1, with D uncertain. The germline V gene has CDR1 SGHVS and CDR2 FNYEAQ. With 1 base removed from V and 3 bases from J, the gap between germline ends came to 12 bases. This CDR3 has 15 amino acids. In nucleotides, the CDR3 is TGTGCCAGCAGCTTAGGTAAAGGGCTACACACTGAAGCTTTCTTT. Translation: CASSLGKGLHTEAFF.

This clonotype was detected many times. The rearrangement uses TRBV7-2 and TRBJ1-6; D remains unclear. V lost 5 bases and J 10 bases, leaving 21 bases between the germline ends. The CDR3 spans 16 residues. Germline V CDR1 and CDR2: SGHTA, FQGNSA. Written as DNA, the CDR3 is TGTGCCAGCAGCCCTCCTGCGCGACCAGGAGGATCACCCCTCCACTTT. Protein: CASSPPARPGGSPLHF.

This chain links TRBV15 with TRBJ2-7; 8 bases line up with TRBD1. The length of the CDR3 is 11 residues. Trimming removed 11 bases from V and 5 bases from J; junction bases left unmatched: 5. Germline V lookup: CDR1 LNHNV, CDR2 YYDKDF (reference sequence). The CDR3 loop is CAAGQGDEQYF. CDR3 sequence (DNA): TGTGCCGCTGGACAGGGCGACGAGCAGTACTTC.

This clonotype was counted ten times or more. The rearrangement joins TRBV7-6 to TRBJ1-3; unclear D gene. With 1 base removed from V and 0 bases from J, the gap between germline ends came to 7 bases. Germline V gene data show CDR1 as SGHVS and CDR2 as FNYEAQ. CDR3 length: 15 amino acids. In DNA, the CDR3 is TGTGCCAGCAGCTTAGATCCTGTCTCTGGAAACACCATATATTTT. Encoded protein: CASSLDPVSGNTIYF.

This clonotype was picked up many times. The chain carries TRBV7-8 and TRBJ2-1; 9 bases are a match to TRBD2. The germline CDR1 and CDR2 sequences are SGHVS and FQNEAQ. The CDR3 sequence is 14 residues long. The V and J ends lost 6 bases and 8 bases, in that order; junction bases with no gene match: 8. As DNA, the CDR3 is TGTGCCAGCAGTCAAGGTAGACTAGCGGATGAGCAGTTCTTC. Its translation: CASSQGRLADEQFF.

The chain joins TRBV10-3 to TRBJ2-7; D is uncertain. Trimming left V 7 bases short and J 3 bases short, with 7 bases between. CDR1 and CDR2 from the germline V gene are ENHRY and SYGVKD. There are 11 residues in the CDR3. DNA of the CDR3: TGTGCCATCATAGAGGACTACGAGCAGTACGTC. This translates into CAIIEDYEQYV.

This clonotype was counted only a few times. This chain joins TRBV24-1 and TRBJ1-1, with TRBD1 as a possible D gene (5 bases). Trimming shortened V by 1 base and J by 7 bases, and 12 bases separated the two germline ends. Germline CDR1 reads KGHDR; CDR2 reads SFDVKD. The CDR3 has 14 amino acids. The CDR3 reads CATSDFGAPGEAFF. CDR3 bases: TGTGCCACCAGTGATTTCGGGGCCCCGGGTGAAGCTTTCTTT.

This clonotype was counted ten times or more. The chain has TRBV6-1 and TRBJ2-3, with D unclear. There are 15 residues in the CDR3. Per the germline V gene, CDR1 is MNHNS and CDR2 is SASEGT. The V gene lost 5 bases and the J gene lost 0 bases, with 12 bases spanning the gap. The CDR3 is CASSMTRYSTDTQYF. CDR3 in DNA: TGTGCCAGCAGTATGACCCGATATAGCACAGATACGCAGTATTTT.

About this clonotype itself: With a much larger clone just one base away, this may be a read error. The chain carries TRBV6-8 and TRBJ2-7; D may match TRBD1 or TRBD2 (6 bases each). This CDR3 has 11 amino acids. Trimming removed 7 bases at V and 8 bases at J, with 12 bases between. Germline loops: CDR1 MNHGY, CDR2 SAAAGT. The CDR3 sequence is CASTPGGKQYF. In nucleotides, the CDR3 is TGTGCCAGCACCCCCGGGGGCAAGCAGTACTTC.

V and J are TRBV28 and TRBJ2-5; 10 bases fit TRBD1. V was clipped by 4 bases and J by 4 bases; unmatched bases: 6. The CDR3 sequence is 15 residues long. In germline, CDR1 is MDHEN, CDR2 SYDVKM. CDR3 in amino acids: CASSSDRGIVETQYF. In DNA, the CDR3 is TGTGCCAGCAGTTCGGACAGGGGGATTGTAGAGACCCAGTACTTC.

This clonotype has just a few counts. The rearrangement uses TRBV12-3 or TRBV12-4 and TRBJ2-7; weak D call: TRBD1 (6 bases). Trimming shortened V by 6 bases and J by 3 bases, and 15 bases separated the two germline ends. The CDR3 length is 14 residues. CDR3 nucleotides: TGTGCCAGCAGGCCGGCAGGGGCCGTCTACGAGCAGTACTTC. Translating gives CASRPAGAVYEQYF.

This clonotype was recorded many times. The gene calls are TRBV28 and TRBJ1-5, with 9 bases aligning to TRBD1. The CDR3 is made up of 16 amino acids. V dropped 6 bases and J dropped 0; count of bases not matched to a gene: 6. Germline lookup yields CDR1 MDHEN and CDR2 SYDVKM. CDR3 loop: CASRGQGMYSNQPQHF. CDR3 DNA sequence: TGTGCCAGCAGGGGACAGGGAATGTATAGCAATCAGCCCCAGCATTTT. The variable domain in full, with the rest retrieved from reference TRBV28 and TRBJ1-5, is DVKVTQSSRYLVKRTGEKVFLECVQDMDHENMFWYRQDPGLGLRLIYFSYDVKMKEKGDIPEGYSVSREKKERFSLILESASTNQTSMYLCASRGQGMYSNQPQHFGDGTRLSIL.

This clonotype was observed a few times. This sequence joins TRBV28 and TRBJ2-5; D is possibly TRBD1 (6 bases). CDR1 and CDR2 (germline): MDHEN, SYDVKM. V was cut by 1 base and J by 5 bases, with 11 bases left in between. The CDR3 spans 14 residues. CDR3 sequence reads: CASSLSSRGETQYF. CDR3 in DNA: TGTGCCAGCAGTTTATCCTCAAGGGGGGAGACCCAGTACTTC.

About this clonotype: Germline is not matched at one junction end, which may reflect a read error. J is TRBJ2-1 and V is TRBV6-6; D is ambiguous. Germline values: CDR1 MNHNY, CDR2 SVGAGI (reference sequence). The CDR3 length is 16 residues. CDR3 region: CASSYSNRAYYNELFF. CDR3 DNA: TGTGCCAGCAGTTACTCGAATAGGGCTTATTACAATGAGCTGTTCTTC.

In regard to this clonotype: A much larger clone lies one base from this, so it may be a read error. The chain employs TRBV7-6 and TRBJ2-1, with D tentatively TRBD1 or TRBD2 (5 bases each). V lost 2 bases and J lost 8, with 13 bases in between. Germline loops: CDR1 SGHVS, CDR2 FNYEAQ. The CDR3 totals 14 residues. The chain's CDR3 is CASSLTTGQHEQFF. Written as DNA, the CDR3 is TGTGCCAGCAGCTTAACGACGGGGCAGCATGAGCAGTTCTTC.

This clonotype was seen ten or more times. The chain combines TRBV6-5 with TRBJ2-3; the match to TRBD2 covers 8 bases. The germline CDR1 and CDR2 sequences are MNHEY and SVGAGI. Trimming cost V 4 bases and J 2 bases; bases outside gene matches: 5. This CDR3 has 15 amino acids. The CDR3 DNA follows: TGTGCCAGCAGTTTATTTAGCGGGGACACAGATACGCAGTATTTT. Encoded protein: CASSLFSGDTDTQYF.

The chain has TRBV27 and TRBJ2-2; D possibly corresponds to TRBD2 (5 bases). Germline V CDR1 and CDR2: MNHEY, SMNVEV (reference sequence). The CDR3 has 13 residues. Trimming left V 8 bases short and J 7 bases short, with 14 bases between. CDR3 in DNA: TGTGCCAGCGGCCTGGAGCGGTTCGGGGAGCTGTTTTTT. This codes for CASGLERFGELFF.

The chain carries TRBV20-1 and TRBJ2-7; TRBD1 matches at 9 bases. Germline assignment: CDR1 DFQATT and CDR2 SNEGSKA (reference sequence). The length of the CDR3 is 14 residues. V was clipped by 3 bases and J by 0 bases; unmatched bases: 3. In nucleotides, the CDR3 is TGCAGTGCTAGCGGGACAGGGCGCTCCTACGAGCAGTACGTC. The encoded protein is CSASGTGRSYEQYV.

The chain joins TRBV12-3 or TRBV12-4 to TRBJ2-6; 9 bases agree with TRBD1. J lost 0 bases, V lost 7 bases, and 16 bases had no gene match. CDR3 length equals 20 residues. CDR3 bases: TGTGCCAGCACCTTCATAAAGGGGGGACAGGGATCCTCTGGGGCCAACGTCCTGACTTTC. Protein product: CASTFIKGGQGSSGANVLTF.

The chain recombines TRBV7-9 with TRBJ2-1; 12 nucleotides align to TRBD2. Trimming at V came to 8 bases and at J to 5 bases, leaving 7 bases not matched to a gene. Germline V CDR1 and CDR2: SEHNR, FQNEAQ (reference sequence). This CDR3 is built from 15 residues. CDR3 loop: CASGPSGGANNEQFF. The CDR3 nucleotides read TGTGCCAGCGGTCCTAGCGGGGGGGCAAACAATGAGCAGTTCTTC.

The rearrangement links TRBV7-9 to TRBJ2-2; D is unclear. Per germline, CDR1 SEHNR and CDR2 FQNEAQ (reference sequence). The CDR3 has 12 amino acids. V lost 11 bases and J lost 2, with 9 bases in between. The CDR3 sequence: CAGGPNTGELFF. CDR3 nucleotides: TGTGCCGGCGGACCTAACACCGGGGAGCTGTTTTTT.